A selection of T cell receptor beta chains follows, all from one sample in a study of post-analysis software for immune sequencing data. TCRdb reanalysed the PCR reads using MiXCR and keeps one entry per CDR3 protein. The sample carries around 500,000 distinct CDR3 sequences, under 40% recorded once. Source material: blood. The receptors were gathered from a girl aged 2 to 17 with multiple sclerosis. Each CDR3 is given with its conserved first and last residue. D genes are given only for firm matches. Clone size is shown for a subset of rows, as once, few, many or a class of expanded clone.

size	V	J	D	CDR3	DNA
.	TRBV12-3/TRBV12-4	TRBJ1-1	TRBD1	CASSGRGPAFF	TGTGCCAGCAGTGGGAGGGGGCCAGCTTTCTTT
.	TRBV21-1	TRBJ2-1	.	CASSNDGGQSGNEQFF	TGTGCCAGCAGCAATGACGGGGGGCAAAGTGGCAATGAGCAGTTCTTC
.	TRBV10-2	TRBJ2-1	.	CASSESRSRTLYNEQFF	TGCGCCAGCAGTGAGTCGAGGTCCCGGACCCTGTACAATGAGCAGTTCTTC
.	TRBV5-1	TRBJ2-7	.	CASSPRVSDYEQYF	TGCGCCAGCAGCCCCCGCGTTTCGGACTACGAGCAGTACTTC
many	TRBV7-2	TRBJ2-7	.	CASSFRQAAYEQYF	TGTGCCAGCAGCTTTCGGCAGGCCGCCTACGAGCAGTACTTC
.	TRBV20-1	TRBJ2-7	.	CSVGGALSYEQYF	TGCAGTGTGGGCGGGGCCCTCTCCTACGAGCAGTACTTC
once	TRBV28	TRBJ2-2	.	CASRLGGPGELFF	TGTGCCAGCAGGCTTGGGGGCCCCGGGGAGCTGTTTTTT
.	TRBV7-3	TRBJ2-4	.	CASSIQGGENIQYF	TGTGCCAGCAGCATCCAGGGGGGCGAAAACATTCAGTACTTC
.	TRBV5-6	TRBJ2-3	TRBD2	CASSLKAGRTDTQYF	TGTGCCAGCAGCTTGAAAGCGGGGCGCACAGATACGCAGTATTTT
few	TRBV4-2	TRBJ2-1	TRBD1	CASSQEGDREVDEQFF	TGTGCCAGCAGCCAAGAAGGAGACAGGGAAGTCGATGAGCAGTTCTTC
many	TRBV5-1	TRBJ1-1	.	CASSLAGALNTEAFF	TGCGCCAGCAGCTTGGCCGGGGCTCTGAACACTGAAGCTTTCTTT
.	TRBV6-6	TRBJ1-1	TRBD1	CASSYIGGRDTEAFF	TGTGCCAGCAGTTACATAGGGGGCCGGGACACTGAAGCTTTCTTT
few	TRBV10-3	TRBJ2-5	TRBD2	CAISDPPRTSGVETQYF	TGTGCCATCAGTGATCCCCCCCGGACTAGCGGGGTAGAGACCCAGTACTTC
.	TRBV6-2/TRBV6-3	TRBJ1-2	.	CASSSRTKEDTF	TGTGCCAGCAGTTCCAGGACAAAGGAGGACACCTTC
few	TRBV25-1	TRBJ1-6	.	CASRTELYNSPLHF	TGTGCCAGCAGGACAGAACTTTATAATTCACCCCTCCACTTT
few	TRBV20-1	TRBJ1-6	.	CSASPFIGSPLHF	TGCAGTGCTAGCCCCTTTATCGGTTCACCCCTCCACTTT
.	TRBV18	TRBJ1-1	TRBD1	CASSPLTGGNTEAFF	TGTGCCAGCTCACCGCTGACAGGGGGGAACACTGAAGCTTTCTTT
few	TRBV7-2	TRBJ2-1	.	CASSLARGRGVNEQFF	TGTGCCAGCAGCCTCGCTCGGGGGCGAGGGGTGAATGAGCAGTTCTTC
few	TRBV5-1	TRBJ1-2	.	CASKSAADYGYTF	TGCGCCAGCAAGTCGGCGGCAGACTATGGCTACACCTTC
.	TRBV5-1	TRBJ2-3	.	CASSPDSQRDTQYF	TGCGCCAGCAGCCCTGACTCCCAGAGGGATACGCAGTATTTT
few	TRBV10-3	TRBJ2-1	TRBD2	CAISGTSGVLNEQFF	TGTGCCATCAGTGGAACTAGCGGGGTTCTCAATGAGCAGTTCTTC
.	TRBV11-2	TRBJ2-6	.	CASSPSLFGRVSSGANVLTF	TGTGCCAGCAGCCCCTCCCTCTTCGGCAGGGTTAGCTCTGGGGCCAACGTCCTGACTTTC
.	TRBV5-1	TRBJ2-3	.	CASSRRTGTDTQYF	TGCGCCAGCAGCCGTAGGACAGGCACAGATACGCAGTATTTT
.	TRBV7-2	TRBJ1-2	TRBD1	CASSLQGPSYGYTF	TGTGCCAGCAGCCTACAGGGGCCTTCGTATGGCTACACCTTC
.	TRBV27	TRBJ1-1	TRBD1	CASSPRQGLGKGTEAFF	TGTGCCAGCAGTCCGCGACAGGGGTTAGGGAAGGGCACTGAAGCTTTCTTT
.	TRBV5-6	TRBJ1-2	.	CASSVTGGGYYGYTF	TGTGCCAGCAGCGTCACTGGGGGGGGATACTATGGCTACACCTTC
.	TRBV10-3	TRBJ2-7	.	CAISNGPYEQYF	TGTGCCATCAGTAATGGGCCCTACGAGCAGTACTTC
.	TRBV20-1	TRBJ1-2	.	CSARVRIHYGYTF	TGCAGTGCTAGAGTTAGGATCCACTATGGCTACACCTTC
few	TRBV5-1	TRBJ2-3	.	CASSLVFGTDTQYF	TGCGCCAGCAGCTTGGTCTTCGGGACAGATACGCAGTATTTT
.	TRBV29-1	TRBJ2-1	.	CSADKANEQFF	TGCAGCGCGGACAAGGCGAATGAGCAGTTCTTC
few	TRBV20-1	TRBJ2-5	.	CSAMAGAIQETQYF	TGCAGTGCTATGGCGGGGGCGATCCAAGAGACCCAGTACTTC
.	TRBV7-9	TRBJ2-6	.	CASSGGDLSVVGANVLTF	TGTGCCAGCAGCGGAGGGGACCTTTCCGTGGTAGGGGCCAACGTCCTGACTTTC
.	TRBV29-1	TRBJ2-3	TRBD1	CSVDRDRTGTQYF	TGCAGCGTTGACCGGGACAGGACAGGTACGCAGTATTTT
.	TRBV5-6	TRBJ2-7	.	CASSTPDWSSYEQYF	TGTGCCAGCAGCACGCCGGACTGGAGCTCCTACGAGCAGTACTTC
.	TRBV20-1	TRBJ2-5	TRBD1	CSAYLDRLQTQYF	TGCAGTGCCTACCTGGACAGGTTGCAGACCCAGTACTTC
.	TRBV5-1	TRBJ2-5	.	CASSLGGSPREETQYF	TGCGCCAGCAGCTTGGGGGGGTCCCCTCGGGAGGAGACCCAGTACTTC
.	TRBV20-1	TRBJ1-5	.	CSASKSSNQPQHF	TGCAGTGCTAGTAAAAGTAGCAATCAGCCCCAGCATTTT
.	TRBV12-3/TRBV12-4	TRBJ1-5	.	CASSQRSDQPQHF	TGTGCCAGCAGCCAAAGGTCCGATCAGCCCCAGCATTTT
few	TRBV20-1	TRBJ2-5	TRBD2	CSARGGLASYKETQYF	TGCAGTGCTAGAGGTGGACTAGCGTCCTATAAAGAGACCCAGTACTTC
few	TRBV6-1	TRBJ2-3	TRBD2	CASIPLSRGGTDTQYF	TGTGCCAGCATCCCCTTAAGCCGGGGGGGCACAGATACGCAGTATTTT
.	TRBV9	TRBJ2-1	.	CANSVVEDSYNEQFF	TGTGCCAACAGCGTAGTGGAGGATTCCTACAATGAGCAGTTCTTC
few	TRBV20-1	TRBJ2-5	.	CSARDEGEGGTQYF	TGCAGTGCTAGAGATGAGGGGGAGGGGGGGACCCAGTACTTC
many	TRBV20-1	TRBJ1-4	TRBD1	CSAGTVYNEKLFF	TGCAGTGCGGGGACAGTCTATAATGAAAAACTGTTTTTT
.	TRBV20-1	TRBJ2-3	.	CSATGGKTGSTDTQYF	TGCAGTGCTACCGGAGGGAAGACAGGTAGCACAGATACGCAGTATTTT
.	TRBV7-9	TRBJ2-5	TRBD2	CDSSPSGLQETQYF	TGTGACAGCAGCCCTAGCGGGTTACAAGAGACCCAGTACTTC